The clone carrying this T cell receptor (beta chain) was counted between two and nine times. The antigen is undetermined. This entry belongs to a study of early T cells in non-severe SARS-CoV-2 infection. Study-level information: Sequencing was performed on bulk RNA from unsorted whole blood, leaving chains unpaired. Points from the study as a whole: The matching step, a VDJdb search, favored anti-spike CD8 responses and missed private and CD4 specificities.

Unique molecular identifiers were added to individual cDNA molecules. TCRdb used MiXCR to reprocess the 5' RACE reads, holding one entry per CDR3 protein. The data contain 50,000 to 65,000 distinct CDR3 sequences, around 12% of them seen just once; the ten biggest clones take up 1.3% to 1.5%. Material for sequencing was whole blood. This receptor was obtained from an adult who was a healthcare worker with PCR-confirmed SARS-CoV-2 infection or an uninfected control (not recorded which).

CDR3 DNA sequence: TGTGCCAGCAGCCTGACAGGGGCACCAACTAATGAAAAACTGTTTTTT. Translated, it gives CASSLTGAPTNEKLFF. The chain has TRBV6-5 and TRBJ1-4; 8 positions agree with TRBD1. Germline V gene sequence: CDR1 MNHEY, CDR2 SVGAGI. This CDR3 comprises 16 residues. J gave up 0 bases and V 6 bases, and 6 bases lay outside the gene matches.